The clone carrying this T cell receptor (beta chain) was found a few times. Its antigen is undetermined. Constant-segment primers and 5'RACE yielded cDNA libraries for TCR alpha and TCR beta, each carrying sample barcodes and UMIs. TCRdb itself ran the 5' RACE reads through MiXCR, one entry per CDR3 protein. The table has roughly 410,000 distinct CDR3 sequences, 20% to 25% seen once. This record belongs to a study of T-cell memory formation after mild COVID-19. Findings of the study overall: Contracting CD8+ clones were enriched in EMRA, CD4+ mainly in CM and EM. Nothing confirmed that second-wave clones peaking on day 37 were specific for SARS-CoV-2. CD4/CD8 balance characterized clones contracting day 15 to 85, and CD4+ skew characterized later expanders.

Per germline, CDR1 SNHLY and CDR2 FYNNEI. CDR3 length equals 16 residues. The J segment lost 2 bases and the V segment lost 6 bases, leaving 11 bases of the junction unmatched. Sequencing input: PBMCs or a T cell subset sorted from them (not recorded which). The receptor comes from an adult woman who had mild COVID-19 (a few samples of this study predate the infection). Cell type and time point are not known. This chain links TRBV2 with TRBJ2-3; 7 nucleotides line up with TRBD1. The CDR3 reads CASSDTGDGPTDTQYF. CDR3 sequence (DNA): TGTGCCAGCAGCGATACAGGGGATGGGCCCACAGATACGCAGTATTTT.